The subject of this entry is one TCR beta chain. This sample was included in a study of control samples from healthy donors and cancer patients. Some clones are missing from TCRdb's copy, which holds only in-frame ones; the method was immunoSEQ multiplex PCR. The data contain tens of thousands of clones, less than 90% of them singletons. Between the trimmed V and J ends, which lost 0 bases and 0 bases, there was a span of 15 bases. This CDR3 comprises 18 residues. This receptor was obtained from a woman in her sixties in good health. The rearrangement links TRBV23-1 to TRBJ1-3; tentative D call: TRBD1 (6 bases). TRBV23-1 is known as an ORF, though its function is uncertain. The sample consisted of blood. In nucleotides, the CDR3 is TGCGCCAGCAGTCAATCCCCCTACAGGGCCAACTCTGGAAACACCATATATTTT. Encoded protein: CASSQSPYRANSGNTIYF.